These 17 T cell receptor beta chains came from one sample sequenced in a study of shared clonotypes between healthy human individuals. Positively selected for CCR7, the CD45RO-negative cells used as naive CD8 cells excluded terminally differentiated effector memory CD45RA+ cells. Clones were read by immunoSEQ multiplex PCR, and TCRdb kept only the in-frame ones, dropping some. In the table there are about 700,000 clones, just over 90% of which are singletons. Source material: naive CD8+ T cells sorted from blood. Receptors were obtained from a man aged 25 to 40 in good health.

Concerning this clone: Other DNA sequences from this sample encode an identical CDR3 as well. This sequence joins TRBV5-1 and TRBJ2-1; 7 bases align to TRBD2. Germline assignment: CDR1 SGHRS and CDR2 YFSETQ. V was pared by 0 bases and J by 10 bases, with 1 base of the junction left unmatched. This CDR3 contains 12 residues. Written as DNA, the CDR3 is TGCGCCAGCAGCTTGGTCGGGGGGGAGCAGTTCTTC. Translated, it gives CASSLVGGEQFF.

This rearrangement joins TRBV5-4 to TRBJ1-1; 7 bases match TRBD1. Germline V gene lookup returns CDR1 SGHNT and CDR2 YYREEE (reference sequence). The CDR3 has 15 amino acids. The V and J ends lost 2 bases and 1 base, in that order; junction bases with no gene match: 5. The CDR3 DNA sequence: TGTGCCAGCAGCTTATTTACAGGGGCGAACACTGAAGCTTTCTTT. This translates into CASSLFTGANTEAFF.

The chain uses TRBV27 and TRBJ1-1; D is perhaps TRBD1 (5 bases). The CDR3 sequence is 16 residues long. CDR1 and CDR2 (germline): MNHEY, SMNVEV (reference sequence). V was cut by 3 bases and J by 4 bases, with 18 bases left in between. The CDR3 DNA reads TGTGCCAGCAGTTTTTCCCTGGGGGGTTTCGGCACTGAAGCTTTCTTT. Translating gives CASSFSLGGFGTEAFF.

The gene calls are TRBV28 and TRBJ2-7, with TRBD2 as a possible D gene (5 bases). This CDR3 spans 14 amino acids. Germline V gene sequence: CDR1 MDHEN, CDR2 SYDVKM. Trimming took 2 bases from V and 3 from J, leaving 11 bases between them. CDR3 bases: TGTGCCAGCAGTTTAGCATCAGGACTCTACGAGCAGTACTTC. Encoded protein: CASSLASGLYEQYF.

This chain links TRBV7-2 with TRBJ2-3, with D uncertain. This CDR3 comprises 15 residues. Trimming took 2 bases from V and 2 from J, leaving 11 bases between them. Germline V gene lookup returns CDR1 SGHTA and CDR2 FQGNSA. In DNA form, the CDR3 reads TGTGCCAGCAGCTTAAGGTGGTCCTCCACAGATACGCAGTATTTT. This translates into CASSLRWSSTDTQYF. Together with reference TRBV7-2 and TRBJ2-3, the CDR3 gives the full variable domain: GAGVSQSPSNKVTEKGKDVELRCDPISGHTALYWYRQSLGQGLEFLIYFQGNSAPDKSGLPSDRFSAERTGGSVSTLTIQRTQQEDSAVYLCASSLRWSSTDTQYFGPGTRLTVL.

The chain recombines TRBV28 with TRBJ1-4, with D hard to call. Trimming took 11 bases from V and 7 from J, leaving 14 bases between them. CDR1 is MDHEN and CDR2 is SYDVKM in the germline V gene. The length of the CDR3 is 12 residues. CDR3 region: CACTGYFEKLFF. The CDR3 nucleotides read TGTGCCTGCACGGGCTACTTTGAAAAACTGTTTTTT.

The V call is TRBV7-9, the J call TRBJ2-1, with D maybe TRBD1 (5 bases). V was trimmed by 4 bases and J by 0 bases, leaving 13 bases between them. The germline gives CDR1 SEHNR, CDR2 FQNEAQ (reference sequence). The CDR3 loop spans 16 amino acids. CDR3 residues: CASSSIDSYSYNEQFF. The CDR3 DNA reads TGTGCCAGCAGCTCCATAGACAGCTACTCCTACAATGAGCAGTTCTTC.

CDR3 amino acids: CASSQEGPPSAEQYF. CDR3 DNA: TGCGCCAGCAGCCAAGAGGGACCACCTAGCGCCGAGCAGTACTTC. This rearrangement joins TRBV4-3 to TRBJ2-7; maybe TRBD2 (6 bases). The CDR3 sequence is 15 residues long. Per the germline V gene, CDR1 is LGHNA and CDR2 is YSLEER. Trimming cost V 0 bases and J 6 bases, with 15 bases left between them.

This clone has just one count. The chain uses TRBV18 and TRBJ2-3; 8 nucleotides match TRBD1. V shed 1 base, J shed 6 bases, and the junction held 3 bases outside the gene matches. Germline CDR1 is KGHSH and CDR2 is LQKENI. The CDR3 extends over 14 amino acids. CDR3 coding DNA: TGTGCCAGCTCACCACGGACAGGGTTGGATACGCAGTATTTT. Translation: CASSPRTGLDTQYF.

The CDR3 loop is CASGLGSSYEQYF. The CDR3 DNA is TGTGCCAGCGGGTTGGGGAGCTCCTACGAGCAGTACTTC. The chain has TRBV6-5 and TRBJ2-7, with D possibly TRBD2 on 5 matching bases. The V end was cut by 8 bases, the J end by 0 bases, with 11 bases between. The germline V gene encodes CDR1 MNHEY and CDR2 SVGAGI. The CDR3 loop spans 13 amino acids.

In its sample, this clone was seen many times. The chain has TRBV6-5 and TRBJ1-1; 8 nucleotides agree with TRBD1. In germline, CDR1 is MNHEY, CDR2 SVGAGI. The CDR3 length is 13 residues. V lost 5 bases to trimming and J lost 6 bases; unmatched junction nucleotides: 5. The CDR3: CASSHKTGAEAFF. The CDR3, as DNA: TGTGCCAGCAGTCACAAGACAGGGGCTGAAGCTTTCTTT.

V usage is TRBV11-2 and J usage is TRBJ2-7, with a possible D match to TRBD2 (6 bases). Germline V lookup: CDR1 SGHAT, CDR2 FQNNGV. The ends were cut back, 5 bases at V and 5 bases at J, with 22 bases in the middle. The CDR3 is made up of 16 amino acids. The CDR3 reads CASSPGSGGPIHEQYF. Written as DNA, the CDR3 is TGTGCCAGCAGCCCGGGGTCTGGAGGGCCAATCCACGAGCAGTACTTC. Variable domain in full (rest from reference TRBV11-2 and TRBJ2-7): EAGVAQSPRYKIIEKRQSVAFWCNPISGHATLYWYQQILGQGPKLLIQFQNNGVVDDSQLPKDRFSAERLKGVDSTLKIQPAKLEDSAVYLCASSPGSGGPIHEQYFGPGTRLTVT.

This clone came up once. The V and J genes are TRBV29-1 and TRBJ2-2, with 7 bases fitting TRBD1. The germline gives CDR1 SQVTM, CDR2 ANQGSEA. With V trimmed by 7 bases and J by 1 base, 0 bases remained unmatched. The CDR3 runs to 12 residues. Written as DNA, the CDR3 is TGCAGCGGGACAGGGAACACCGGGGAGCTGTTTTTT. Translated: CSGTGNTGELFF.

The chain uses TRBV7-9 and TRBJ2-5, with TRBD2 identical over 11 bases. Trimming cost V 5 bases and J 5 bases; bases outside gene matches: 13. The germline gives CDR1 SEHNR, CDR2 FQNEAQ (reference sequence). The CDR3 runs to 17 residues. The CDR3 protein is CASSHKGSGRALETQYF. CDR3 coding DNA: TGTGCCAGCAGCCACAAAGGTAGCGGGAGGGCCCTGGAGACCCAGTACTTC.

The chain is built from TRBV6-5 and TRBJ2-7, with 8 bases that match TRBD1. In germline, CDR1 is MNHEY, CDR2 SVGAGI. The J segment lost 4 bases and the V segment lost 7 bases, leaving 6 bases of the junction unmatched. The CDR3 is 13 amino acids. CDR3 sequence (DNA): TGTGCCAGCAAAGGACAGGGAAGTTACGAGCAGTACTTC. Its translation is CASKGQGSYEQYF.

V gene TRBV29-1 combines with J gene TRBJ2-5, with unresolved D. The germline gives CDR1 SQVTM, CDR2 ANQGSEA. The ends were cut back, 4 bases at V and 2 bases at J, with 5 bases in the middle. The CDR3 contains 11 residues. This chain's CDR3 is CSVVAQETQYF. The CDR3 bases are TGCAGCGTTGTAGCACAAGAGACCCAGTACTTC.

The chain has TRBV27 and TRBJ2-1; D call uncertain. The V end was cut by 6 bases, the J end by 8 bases, with 14 bases between. This CDR3 comprises 13 residues. From germline, CDR1 is MNHEY and CDR2 SMNVEV (reference sequence). The CDR3 DNA sequence: TGTGCCAGCAGCCGACAAGACCTGGATGAGCAGTTCTTC. Protein sequence: CASSRQDLDEQFF.